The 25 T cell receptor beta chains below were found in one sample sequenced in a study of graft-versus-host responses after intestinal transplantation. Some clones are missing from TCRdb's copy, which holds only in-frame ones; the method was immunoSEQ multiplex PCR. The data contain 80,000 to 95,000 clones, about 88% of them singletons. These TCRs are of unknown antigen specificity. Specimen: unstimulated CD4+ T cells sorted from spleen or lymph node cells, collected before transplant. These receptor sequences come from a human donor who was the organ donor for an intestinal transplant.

CDR3: CASSHSEGPYGYTF. The CDR3 DNA is TGTGCCAGCAGCCATTCGGAGGGGCCCTATGGCTACACCTTC. V gene TRBV4-2 combines with J gene TRBJ1-2; possible D gene TRBD1, 5 bases. CDR1 and CDR2 from the germline V gene are LGHNA and YNFKEQ. This CDR3 region has 14 residues. Trimming removed 3 bases at V and 4 bases at J, with 12 bases between.

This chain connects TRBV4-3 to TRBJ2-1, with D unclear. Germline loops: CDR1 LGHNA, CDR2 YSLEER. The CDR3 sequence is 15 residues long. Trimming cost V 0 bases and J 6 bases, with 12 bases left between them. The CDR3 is CASSQDGRNFNEQFF. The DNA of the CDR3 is TGCGCCAGCAGCCAAGACGGCAGGAACTTCAATGAGCAGTTCTTC.

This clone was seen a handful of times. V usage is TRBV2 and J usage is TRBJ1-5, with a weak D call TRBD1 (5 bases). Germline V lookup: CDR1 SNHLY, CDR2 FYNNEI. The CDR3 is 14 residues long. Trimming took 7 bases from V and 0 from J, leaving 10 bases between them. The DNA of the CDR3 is TGTGCCAGCAAGGACAATTATAGCAATCAGCCCCAGCATTTT. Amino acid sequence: CASKDNYSNQPQHF.

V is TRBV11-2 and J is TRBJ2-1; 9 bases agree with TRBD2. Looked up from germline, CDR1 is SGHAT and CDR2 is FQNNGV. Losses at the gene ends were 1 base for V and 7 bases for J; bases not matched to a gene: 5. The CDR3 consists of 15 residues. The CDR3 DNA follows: TGTGCCAGCAGCTTAGCTAGCGGGATTGTTAATGAGCAGTTCTTC. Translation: CASSLASGIVNEQFF.

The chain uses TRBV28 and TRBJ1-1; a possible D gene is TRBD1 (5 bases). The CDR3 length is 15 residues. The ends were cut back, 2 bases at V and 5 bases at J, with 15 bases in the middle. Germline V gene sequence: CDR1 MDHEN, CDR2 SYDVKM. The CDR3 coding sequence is TGTGCCAGCAGTTTAATCTTCGGGGGTGGGACTGAAGCTTTCTTT. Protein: CASSLIFGGGTEAFF.

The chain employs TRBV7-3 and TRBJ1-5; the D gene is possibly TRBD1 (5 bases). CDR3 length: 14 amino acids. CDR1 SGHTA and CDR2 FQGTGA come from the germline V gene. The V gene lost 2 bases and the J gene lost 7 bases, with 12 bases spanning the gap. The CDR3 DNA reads TGTGCCAGCAGCTTATCTCCAGGGAACCAGCCCCAGCATTTT. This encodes CASSLSPGNQPQHF. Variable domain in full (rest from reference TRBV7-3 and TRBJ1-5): GAGVSQTPSNKVTEKGKYVELRCDPISGHTALYWYRQSLGQGPEFLIYFQGTGAADDSGLPNDRFFAVRPEGSVSTLKIQRTERGDSAVYLCASSLSPGNQPQHFGDGTRLSIL.

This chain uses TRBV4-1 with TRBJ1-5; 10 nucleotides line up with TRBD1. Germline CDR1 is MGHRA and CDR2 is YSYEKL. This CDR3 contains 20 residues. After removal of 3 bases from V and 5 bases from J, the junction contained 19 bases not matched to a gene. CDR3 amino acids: CASSQGLYTGQGLPYQPQHF. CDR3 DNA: TGCGCCAGCAGCCAGGGCCTATACACGGGACAGGGGCTCCCCTATCAGCCCCAGCATTTT.

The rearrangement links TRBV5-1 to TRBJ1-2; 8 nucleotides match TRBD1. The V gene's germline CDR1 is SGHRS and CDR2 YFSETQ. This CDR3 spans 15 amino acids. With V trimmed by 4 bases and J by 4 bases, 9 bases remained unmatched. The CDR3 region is CASSPPTGESYGYTF. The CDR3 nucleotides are TGCGCCAGCAGCCCACCGACAGGGGAGTCCTATGGCTACACCTTC.

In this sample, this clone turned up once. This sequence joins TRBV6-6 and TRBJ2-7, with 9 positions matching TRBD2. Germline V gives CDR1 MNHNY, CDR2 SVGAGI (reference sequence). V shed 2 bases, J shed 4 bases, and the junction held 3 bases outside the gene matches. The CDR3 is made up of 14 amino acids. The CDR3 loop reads CASSYAGGSYEQYF. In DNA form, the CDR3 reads TGTGCCAGCAGTTACGCGGGGGGGTCGTACGAGCAGTACTTC.

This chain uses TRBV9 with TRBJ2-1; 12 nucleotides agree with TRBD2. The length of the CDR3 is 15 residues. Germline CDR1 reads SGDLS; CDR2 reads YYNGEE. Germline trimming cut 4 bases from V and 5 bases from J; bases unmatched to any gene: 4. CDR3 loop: CASSNLAGGNNEQFF. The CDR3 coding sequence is TGTGCCAGCAGCAACCTAGCGGGGGGGAACAATGAGCAGTTCTTC.

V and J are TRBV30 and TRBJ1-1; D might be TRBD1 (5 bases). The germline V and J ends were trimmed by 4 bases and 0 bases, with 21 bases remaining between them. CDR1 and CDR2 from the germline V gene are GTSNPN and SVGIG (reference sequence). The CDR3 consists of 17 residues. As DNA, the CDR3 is TGTGCCTGGATCCTCCAGGGAGGGAATAGGTTGAACACTGAAGCTTTCTTT. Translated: CAWILQGGNRLNTEAFF.

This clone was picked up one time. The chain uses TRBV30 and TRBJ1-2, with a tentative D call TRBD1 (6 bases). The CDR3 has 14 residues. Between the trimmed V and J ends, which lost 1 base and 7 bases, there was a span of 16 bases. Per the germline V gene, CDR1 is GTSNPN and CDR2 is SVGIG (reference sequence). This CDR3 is CAWSAILAGAGYTF. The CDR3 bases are TGTGCCTGGAGTGCAATCCTGGCAGGGGCTGGCTACACCTTC.

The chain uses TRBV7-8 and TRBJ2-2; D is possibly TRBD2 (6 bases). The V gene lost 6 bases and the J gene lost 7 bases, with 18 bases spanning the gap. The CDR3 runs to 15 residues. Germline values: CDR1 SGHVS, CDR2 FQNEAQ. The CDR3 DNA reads TGTGCCAGCAGACGGGGGTGGGTAAGCGGCGGGGAGCTGTTTTTT. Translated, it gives CASRRGWVSGGELFF.

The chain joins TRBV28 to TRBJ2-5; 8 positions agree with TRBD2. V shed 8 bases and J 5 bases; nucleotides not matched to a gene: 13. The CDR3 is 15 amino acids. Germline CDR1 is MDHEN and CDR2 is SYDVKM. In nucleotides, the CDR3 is TGTGCCAGCCACGCGTCCCTAGCGGGTGGTGAGACCCAGTACTTC. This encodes CASHASLAGGETQYF.

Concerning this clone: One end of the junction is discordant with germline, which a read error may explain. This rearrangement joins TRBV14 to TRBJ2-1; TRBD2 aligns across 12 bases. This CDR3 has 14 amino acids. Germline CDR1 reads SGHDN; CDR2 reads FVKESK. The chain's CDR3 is CASSQETSGSMAIF. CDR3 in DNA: TGTGCCAGCAGCCAAGAGACTAGCGGGAGCATGGCTATCTTC.

Here the CDR3 DNA reads TGTGCCAGTAGTTTAAGGACAGGGGGCCACAATGAGCAGTTCTTC. Translation gives CASSLRTGGHNEQFF. V usage is TRBV19 and J usage is TRBJ2-1; 11 bases align to TRBD1. V lost 5 bases and J lost 5; bases outside the gene matches: 5. Per the germline V gene, CDR1 is LNHDA and CDR2 is SQIVND (reference sequence). CDR3 size: 15 residues. The full variable domain, with the rest looked up from reference TRBV19 and TRBJ2-1, is DGGITQSPKYLFRKEGQNVTLSCEQNLNHDAMYWYRQDPGQGLRLIYYSQIVNDFQKGDIAEGYSVSREKKESFPLTVTSAQKNPTAFYLCASSLRTGGHNEQFFGPGTRLTVL.

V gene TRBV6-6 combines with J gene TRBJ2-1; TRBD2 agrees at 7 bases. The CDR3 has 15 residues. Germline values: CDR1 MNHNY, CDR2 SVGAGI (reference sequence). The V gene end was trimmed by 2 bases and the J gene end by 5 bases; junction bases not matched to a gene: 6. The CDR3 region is CASSYGGRENNEQFF. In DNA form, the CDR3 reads TGTGCCAGCAGTTACGGCGGGAGAGAAAACAATGAGCAGTTCTTC.

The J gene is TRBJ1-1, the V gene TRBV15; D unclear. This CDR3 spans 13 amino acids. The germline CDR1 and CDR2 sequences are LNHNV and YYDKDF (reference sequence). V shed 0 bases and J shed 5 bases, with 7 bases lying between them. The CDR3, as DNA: TGTGCCACCAGCAGAGATGTTCAAACTGAAGCTTTCTTT. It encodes CATSRDVQTEAFF.

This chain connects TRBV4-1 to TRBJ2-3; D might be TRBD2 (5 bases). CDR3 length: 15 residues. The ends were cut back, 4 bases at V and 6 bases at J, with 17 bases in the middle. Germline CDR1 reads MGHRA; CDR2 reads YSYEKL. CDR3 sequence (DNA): TGCGCCAGCAGCCCTAGTGACGCGAGGGCCGATACGCAGTATTTT. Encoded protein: CASSPSDARADTQYF.

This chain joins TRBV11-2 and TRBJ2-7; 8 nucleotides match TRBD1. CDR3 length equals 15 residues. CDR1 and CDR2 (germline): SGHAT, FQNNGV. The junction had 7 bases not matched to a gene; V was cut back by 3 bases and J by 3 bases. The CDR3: CASSFGFDRGYEQYF. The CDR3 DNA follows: TGTGCCAGCAGCTTCGGCTTTGACAGGGGCTACGAGCAGTACTTC.

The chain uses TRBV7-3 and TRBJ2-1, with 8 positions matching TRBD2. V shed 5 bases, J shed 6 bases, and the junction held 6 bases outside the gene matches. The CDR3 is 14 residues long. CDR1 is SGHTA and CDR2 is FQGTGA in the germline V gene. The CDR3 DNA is TGTGCCAGCAGCCCGGCGGGAGGTCCCAATGAGCAGTTCTTC. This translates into CASSPAGGPNEQFF.

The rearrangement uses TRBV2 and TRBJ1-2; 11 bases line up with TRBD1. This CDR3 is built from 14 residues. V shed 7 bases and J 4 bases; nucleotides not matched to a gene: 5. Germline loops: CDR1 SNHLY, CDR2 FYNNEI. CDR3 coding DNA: TGTGCCAGCACCCGGGACAGGGGGTCCTATGGCTACACCTTC. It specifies CASTRDRGSYGYTF. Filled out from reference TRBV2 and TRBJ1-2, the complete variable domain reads EPEVTQTPSHQVTQMGQEVILRCVPISNHLYFYWYRQILGQKVEFLVSFYNNEISEKSEIFDDQFSVERPDGSNFTLKIRSTKLEDSAMYFCASTRDRGSYGYTFGSGTRLTVV.

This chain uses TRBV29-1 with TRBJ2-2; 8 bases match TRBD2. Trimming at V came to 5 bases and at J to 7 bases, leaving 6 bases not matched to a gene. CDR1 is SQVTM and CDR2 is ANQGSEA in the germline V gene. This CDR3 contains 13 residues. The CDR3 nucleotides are TGCAGCGTTAGGGCGGGAGGTAGCGGGGAGCTGTTTTTT. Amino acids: CSVRAGGSGELFF.

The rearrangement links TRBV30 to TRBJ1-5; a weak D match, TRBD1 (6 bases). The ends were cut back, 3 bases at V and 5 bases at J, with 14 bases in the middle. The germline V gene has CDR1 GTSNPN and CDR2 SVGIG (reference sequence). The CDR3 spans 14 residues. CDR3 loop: CAWRVRGKDQPQHF. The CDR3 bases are TGTGCCTGGAGGGTCAGGGGAAAGGATCAGCCCCAGCATTTT.

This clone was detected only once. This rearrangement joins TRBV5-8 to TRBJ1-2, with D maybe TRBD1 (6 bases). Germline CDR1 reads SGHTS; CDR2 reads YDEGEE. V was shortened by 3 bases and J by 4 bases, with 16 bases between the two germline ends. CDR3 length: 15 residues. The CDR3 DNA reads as TGTGCCAGCAGCTCTCTTCCGGGACACCTCTATGGCTACACCTTC. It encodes CASSSLPGHLYGYTF.